This record concerns one TCR beta chain sequence. Replicate PCRs from sorted subsets contained about 200 ng DNA, which is approximately 30,000 T cell genomes. Sequencing was performed with immunoSEQ multiplex PCR; in TCRdb, only in-frame clones are kept and a portion is missing. Of millions of clones detected, about 94% appear once; the ten largest clones hold roughly 1%. The sample originates from a study of shared clonotypes between healthy human individuals. CD45RO-negative CD8 cells positively selected for CCR7 made up the naive population, which excluded terminally differentiated effector memory CD45RA+ cells. The CDR3 consists of 12 residues. V dropped 6 bases and J dropped 7 bases, with 12 bases sitting between them. The germline V gene encodes CDR1 MNHEY and CDR2 SVGAGI.

The source is a man aged 18 to 30 in good health. The gene calls are TRBV6-5 and TRBJ1-1; D is possibly TRBD1 (5 bases). The sample consisted of naive CD8+ T cells sorted from blood. The CDR3 coding sequence is TGTGCCAGCAGCCTCCTTGGGGGTGAAGCTTTCTTT. Protein product: CASSLLGGEAFF.